This T cell receptor (beta chain) is from a study of T cell responses to AZD1222 COVID-19 vaccine. Findings of the study overall: Most donors were white British and more were female, and clonal diversity was possibly underestimated. Repertoire sampling occurred only after the peak T cell response. Vaccination with two AZD1222 doses was followed by a rise in Spike-specific TCR breadth and depth. Unmutated variant regions are reportedly targeted by nearly half of spike-specific TCRs.

Per germline, CDR1 SGHAT and CDR2 FQNNGV. The V end was cut by 4 bases, the J end by 9 bases, with 16 bases between. This CDR3 is 15 amino acids long. In regard to this clone: Its cognate antigen is unknown.

The table came from immunoSEQ multiplex PCR; TCRdb's copy has only in-frame clones and leaves some out. This sample has approximately 100,000 clones, with roughly 90% found just once. The input for sequencing was peripheral blood, taken on day 0 of AZD1222 vaccination. V usage is TRBV11-2 and J usage is TRBJ1-6, with D tentatively TRBD1 (5 bases). The clonotype comes from an adult in good health. As DNA, the CDR3 is TGTGCCAGCAGCTCCCGACCCCACGGGGGTTCACCCCTCCACTTT. Encoded protein: CASSSRPHGGSPLHF.